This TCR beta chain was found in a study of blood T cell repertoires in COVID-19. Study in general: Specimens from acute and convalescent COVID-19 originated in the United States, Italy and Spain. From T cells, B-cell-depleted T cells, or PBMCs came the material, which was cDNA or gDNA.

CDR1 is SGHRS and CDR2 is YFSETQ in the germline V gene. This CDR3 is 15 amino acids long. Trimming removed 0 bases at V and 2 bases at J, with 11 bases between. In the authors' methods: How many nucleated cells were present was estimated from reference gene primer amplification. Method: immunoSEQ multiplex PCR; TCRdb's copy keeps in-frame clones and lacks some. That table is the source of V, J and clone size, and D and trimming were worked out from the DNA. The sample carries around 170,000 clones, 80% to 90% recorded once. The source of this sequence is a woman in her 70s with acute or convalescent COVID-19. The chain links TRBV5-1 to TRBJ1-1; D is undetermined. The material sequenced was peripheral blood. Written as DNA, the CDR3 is TGCGCCAGCAGCTTGGTAGCCGGGAGAAACACTGAAGCTTTCTTT. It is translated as CASSLVAGRNTEAFF. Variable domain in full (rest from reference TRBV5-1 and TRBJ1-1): KAGVTQTPRYLIKTRGQQVTLSCSPISGHRSVSWYQQTPGQGLQFLFEYFSETQRNKGNFPGRFSGRQFSNSRSEMNVSTLELGDSALYLCASSLVAGRNTEAFFGQGTRLTVV.